This record concerns one TCR beta chain sequence. CDR1 is SGHTA, CDR2 FQGTGA, per germline. The ends were cut back, 2 bases at V and 6 bases at J, with 11 bases in the middle. The CDR3 length is 14 residues. The data stem from a study of technical replicates of blood from a few donors. TCRdb's table, derived via immunoSEQ multiplex PCR, lists solely in-frame clones and lacks some. The table includes about 59,000 clones, 86% detected once. The sequence was obtained from a human donor in good health. Some clones in this sample may be carry-over from other donors' samples. Material for sequencing was PBMCs. The V and J genes are TRBV7-3 and TRBJ2-1; D call uncertain. The CDR3, as DNA: TGTGCCAGCAGCTTAGGTTCAGCTAGCAATGAGCAGTTCTTC. Amino acid sequence: CASSLGSASNEQFF.